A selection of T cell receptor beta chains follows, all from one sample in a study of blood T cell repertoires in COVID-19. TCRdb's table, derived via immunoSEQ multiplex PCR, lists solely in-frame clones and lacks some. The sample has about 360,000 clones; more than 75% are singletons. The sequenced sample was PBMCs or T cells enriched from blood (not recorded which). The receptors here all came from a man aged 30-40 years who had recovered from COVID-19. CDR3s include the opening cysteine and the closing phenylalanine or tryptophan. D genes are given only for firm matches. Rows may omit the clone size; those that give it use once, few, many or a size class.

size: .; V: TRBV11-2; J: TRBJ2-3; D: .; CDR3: CASSLVADTQYF; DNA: TGTGCCAGCAGCTTAGTCGCAGATACGCAGTATTTT
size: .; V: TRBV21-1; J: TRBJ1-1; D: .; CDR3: CASSKRGNTEAFF; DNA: TGTGCCAGCAGCAAAAGGGGAAACACTGAAGCTTTCTTT
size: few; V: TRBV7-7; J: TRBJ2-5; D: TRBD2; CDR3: CASSGGGLRETQYF; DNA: TGTGCCAGCAGCGGCGGGGGTCTTAGGGAGACCCAGTACTTC
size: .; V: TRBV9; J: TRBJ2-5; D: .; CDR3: CASSKQGGKTQYF; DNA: TGTGCCAGCAGCAAACAGGGGGGGAAGACCCAGTACTTC
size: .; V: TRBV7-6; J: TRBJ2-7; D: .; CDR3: CASSPGRGTLYEQYF; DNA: TGTGCCAGCAGCCCCGGTAGGGGCACGTTGTACGAGCAGTACTTC
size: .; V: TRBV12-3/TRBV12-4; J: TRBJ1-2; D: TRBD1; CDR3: CASRTGSRGYTF; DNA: TGTGCCAGCAGGACAGGGTCAAGAGGCTACACCTTC
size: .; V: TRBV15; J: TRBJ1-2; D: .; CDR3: CATSVQGSTYGYTF; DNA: TGTGCCACCAGCGTGCAGGGGTCGACCTATGGCTACACCTTC
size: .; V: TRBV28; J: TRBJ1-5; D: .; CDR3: CASSLGLGSNQPQHF; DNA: TGTGCCAGCAGTTTGGGACTTGGTAGCAATCAGCCCCAGCATTTT
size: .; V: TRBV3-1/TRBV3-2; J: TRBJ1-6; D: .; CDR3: CASSQESRVDGSPLHF; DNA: TGTGCCAGCAGCCAAGAATCGAGGGTTGATGGTTCACCCCTCCACTTT
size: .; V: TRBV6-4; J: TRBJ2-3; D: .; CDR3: CASSAMRGGTDTQYF; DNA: TGTGCCAGCAGTGCAATGCGGGGCGGCACAGATACGCAGTATTTT
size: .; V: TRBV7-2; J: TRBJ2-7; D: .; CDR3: CASSLVGLAREQYF; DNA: TGTGCCAGCAGCTTAGTGGGCCTGGCTCGCGAGCAGTACTTC
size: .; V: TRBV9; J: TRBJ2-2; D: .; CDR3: CASSVNGRDTGELFF; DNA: TGTGCCAGCAGCGTAAATGGGAGAGACACCGGGGAGCTGTTTTTT
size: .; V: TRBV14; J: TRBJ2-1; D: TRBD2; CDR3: CASSQPGLAGRQEQFF; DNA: TGTGCCAGCAGCCAACCGGGACTAGCGGGGCGGCAAGAGCAGTTCTTC
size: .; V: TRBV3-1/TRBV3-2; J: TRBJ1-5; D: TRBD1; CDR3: CASSTGTGANQPQHF; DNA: TGTGCCAGCAGCACAGGGACAGGGGCGAATCAGCCCCAGCATTTT
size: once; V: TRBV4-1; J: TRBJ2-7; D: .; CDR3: CASSQLEGSRDEQYF; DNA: TGCGCCAGCAGCCAACTCGAGGGAAGCCGGGACGAGCAGTACTTC
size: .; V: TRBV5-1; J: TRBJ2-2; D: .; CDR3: CASSLAGEPNTGELFF; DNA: TGCGCCAGCAGCTTGGCGGGGGAGCCCAACACCGGGGAGCTGTTTTTT
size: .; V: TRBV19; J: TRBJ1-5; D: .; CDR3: CASGEGGANQPQHF; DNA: TGTGCCAGTGGGGAGGGGGGGGCCAATCAGCCCCAGCATTTT
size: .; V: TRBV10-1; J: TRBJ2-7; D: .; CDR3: CATGDGYEQYF; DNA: TGCGCCACCGGTGACGGGTACGAGCAGTACTTC
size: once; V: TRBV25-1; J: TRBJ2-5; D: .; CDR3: CASSDPRRGDQETQYF; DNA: TGTGCCAGCAGTGACCCCCGCCGCGGCGACCAAGAGACCCAGTACTTC
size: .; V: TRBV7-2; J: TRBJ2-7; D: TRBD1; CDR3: CASSPGQVSYEQYF; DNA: TGTGCCAGCAGCCCTGGACAGGTTTCCTACGAGCAGTACTTC
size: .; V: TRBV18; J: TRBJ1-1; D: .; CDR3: CASSPGTGNTEAFF; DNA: TGTGCCAGCTCACCAGGCACAGGGAACACTGAAGCTTTCTTT
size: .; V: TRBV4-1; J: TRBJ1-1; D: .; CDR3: CASSQGRVGTEAFF; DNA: TGCGCCAGCAGCCAAGGGAGGGTAGGCACTGAAGCTTTCTTT
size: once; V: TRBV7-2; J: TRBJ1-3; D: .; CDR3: CASSLRLGEVLGSGNTIYF; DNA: TGTGCCAGCAGCTTAAGATTAGGGGAGGTACTGGGCTCTGGAAACACCATATATTTT
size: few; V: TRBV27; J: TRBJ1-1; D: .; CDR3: CASRGGGTEAFF; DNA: TGTGCCAGCCGAGGAGGAGGCACTGAAGCTTTCTTT
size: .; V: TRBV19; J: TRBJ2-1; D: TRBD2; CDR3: CASRTSGNEQFF; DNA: TGTGCCAGTCGGACTAGCGGCAATGAGCAGTTCTTC
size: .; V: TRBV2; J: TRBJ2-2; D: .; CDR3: CASSESRVAGELFF; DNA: TGTGCCAGCAGTGAAAGCAGGGTGGCCGGGGAGCTGTTTTTT
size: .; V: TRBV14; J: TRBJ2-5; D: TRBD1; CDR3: CASSRRQGRETQYF; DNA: TGTGCCAGCAGCCGCAGACAGGGTAGGGAGACCCAGTACTTC
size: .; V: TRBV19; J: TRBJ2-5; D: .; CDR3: CASTNKGGSRETQYF; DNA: TGTGCCAGTACTAACAAGGGGGGGAGTAGGGAGACCCAGTACTTC
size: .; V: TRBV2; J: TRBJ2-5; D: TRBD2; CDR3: CASQRGGGETQYF; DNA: TGTGCCAGCCAGCGGGGGGGCGGCGAGACCCAGTACTTC
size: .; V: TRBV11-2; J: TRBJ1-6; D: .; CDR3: CASSSIRDSPLHF; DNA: TGTGCCAGCAGCTCCATCAGGGATTCACCCCTCCACTTT
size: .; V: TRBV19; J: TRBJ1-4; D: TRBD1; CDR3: CASRDRVATNEKLFF; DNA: TGTGCCAGTCGGGACAGAGTTGCAACTAATGAAAAACTGTTTTTT
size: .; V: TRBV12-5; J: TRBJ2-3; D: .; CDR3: CASGHSSTDTQYF; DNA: TGTGCTAGTGGTCACTCCAGCACAGATACGCAGTATTTT
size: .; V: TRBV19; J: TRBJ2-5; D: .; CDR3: CASSISGDQETQYF; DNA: TGTGCCAGTAGTATATCGGGGGACCAAGAGACCCAGTACTTC
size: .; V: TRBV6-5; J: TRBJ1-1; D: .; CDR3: CASISPRGSGTEAFF; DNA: TGTGCCAGCATCTCTCCCCGGGGTTCGGGCACTGAAGCTTTCTTT
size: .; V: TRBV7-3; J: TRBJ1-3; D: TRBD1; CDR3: CASSPGGTASGNTIYF; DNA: TGTGCCAGCAGCCCGGGAGGGACAGCCTCTGGAAACACCATATATTTT
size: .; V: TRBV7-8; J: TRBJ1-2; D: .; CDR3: CASSLDRENYGYTF; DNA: TGTGCCAGCAGCTTAGACAGGGAAAACTATGGCTACACCTTC
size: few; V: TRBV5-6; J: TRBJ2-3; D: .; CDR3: CASGSTDTQYF; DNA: TGTGCCAGCGGCTCAACAGATACGCAGTATTTT
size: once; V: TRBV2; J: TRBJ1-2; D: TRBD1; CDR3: CASSGLAQGTNGYTF; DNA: TGTGCCAGCAGTGGTTTAGCACAGGGGACGAATGGCTACACCTTC
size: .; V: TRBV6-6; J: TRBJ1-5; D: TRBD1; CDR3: CATIRQGSGNQPQHF; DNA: TGTGCCACTATACGACAGGGGTCGGGCAATCAGCCCCAGCATTTT
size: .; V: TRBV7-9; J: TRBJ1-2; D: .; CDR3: CASSYAGNGYTF; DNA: TGTGCCAGCAGCTACGCGGGGAATGGCTACACCTTC
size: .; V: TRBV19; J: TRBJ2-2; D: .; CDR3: CASRELGTRVNTANTGELFF; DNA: TGTGCCAGTAGGGAACTGGGGACACGTGTTAACACCGCGAACACCGGGGAGCTGTTTTTT
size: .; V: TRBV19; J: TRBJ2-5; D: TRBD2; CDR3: CASSSHHLAGQETQYF; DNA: TGTGCCAGTAGTTCCCATCACCTAGCGGGGCAAGAGACCCAGTACTTC
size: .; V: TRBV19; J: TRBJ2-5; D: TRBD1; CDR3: CARSNGQGRETQYF; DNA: TGTGCCAGATCGAATGGACAGGGAAGAGAGACCCAGTACTTC
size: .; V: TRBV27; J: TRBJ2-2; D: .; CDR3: CASSPTTGYHGELFF; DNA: TGTGCCAGCAGTCCAACCACAGGGTATCACGGGGAGCTGTTTTTT
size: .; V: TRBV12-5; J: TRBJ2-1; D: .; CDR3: CASAKPFKQFF; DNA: TGTGCTAGTGCCAAGCCCTTCAAGCAGTTCTTC